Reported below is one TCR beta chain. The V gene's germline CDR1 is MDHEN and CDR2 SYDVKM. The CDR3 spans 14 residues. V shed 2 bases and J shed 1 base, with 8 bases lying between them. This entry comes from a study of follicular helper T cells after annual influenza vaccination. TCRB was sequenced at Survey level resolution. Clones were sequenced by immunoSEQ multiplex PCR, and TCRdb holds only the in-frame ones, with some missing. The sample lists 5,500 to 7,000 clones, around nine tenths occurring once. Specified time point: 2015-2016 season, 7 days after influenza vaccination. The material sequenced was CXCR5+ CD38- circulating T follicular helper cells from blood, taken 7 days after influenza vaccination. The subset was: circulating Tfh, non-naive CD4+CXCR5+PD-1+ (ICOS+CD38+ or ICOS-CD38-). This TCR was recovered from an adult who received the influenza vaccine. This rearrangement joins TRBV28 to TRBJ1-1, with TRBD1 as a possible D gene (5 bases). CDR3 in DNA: TGTGCCAGCAGTTTACCGGGACGGAACACTGAAGCTTTCTTT. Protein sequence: CASSLPGRNTEAFF.